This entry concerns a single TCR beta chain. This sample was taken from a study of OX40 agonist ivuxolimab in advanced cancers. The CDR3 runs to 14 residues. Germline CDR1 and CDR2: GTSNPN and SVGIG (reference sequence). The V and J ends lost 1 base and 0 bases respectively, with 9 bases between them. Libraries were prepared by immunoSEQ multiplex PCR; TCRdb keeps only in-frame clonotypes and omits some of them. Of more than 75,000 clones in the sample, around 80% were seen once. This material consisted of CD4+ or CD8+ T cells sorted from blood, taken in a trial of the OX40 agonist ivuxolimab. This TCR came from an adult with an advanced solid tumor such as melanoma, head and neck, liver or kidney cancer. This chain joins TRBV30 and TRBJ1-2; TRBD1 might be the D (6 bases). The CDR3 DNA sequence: TGTGCCTGGAGTGCTCACAGGGCTAACTATGGCTACACCTTC. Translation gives CAWSAHRANYGYTF.